A selection of T cell receptor beta chains follows, all from one sample in a study of cytomegalovirus exposure and HLA in healthy donors. TCRdb's copy holds only in-frame clones and misses some; the assay was immunoSEQ multiplex PCR. Found here are roughly 250,000 clones, approximately 84% of them singletons; the top ten hold 1.5% to 2%. The sample consisted of PBMCs. The receptors were gathered from a woman aged 40 to 55 in good health and CMV-seropositive. CDR3s include the opening cysteine and the closing phenylalanine or tryptophan. A D gene is named only where the DNA matches it firmly. Some rows mark clone size as missing; the rest say once, few, many or name a class of expanded clone.

j_call d_call clone_size v_call cdr3_aa cdr3_nt
TRBJ2-7 TRBD2 - TRBV19 CASSILSGTTSYEQYF TGTGCCAGTAGTATTCTTTCCGGGACTACCTCCTACGAGCAGTACTTC
TRBJ2-2 - - TRBV11-3 CASRRLANTGELFF TGTGCCAGCCGCCGACTAGCGAACACCGGGGAGCTGTTTTTT
TRBJ2-1 - - TRBV11-1 CASSLVIGASYNEQFF TGTGCCAGCAGCTTAGTAATTGGAGCCTCCTACAATGAGCAGTTCTTC
TRBJ2-7 - - TRBV6-5 CASRPPGLVEQYF TGTGCCAGCCGGCCGCCGGGACTGGTCGAGCAGTACTTC
TRBJ2-7 - - TRBV10-3 CAISGTDSYEQYF TGTGCCATCTCCGGGACTGACTCCTACGAGCAGTACTTC
TRBJ1-2 - once TRBV30 CAWSWSRSYGYTF TGTGCCTGGAGTTGGAGCCGGTCCTATGGCTACACCTTC
TRBJ2-1 - - TRBV7-3 CASSPYRGNEQFF TGTGCCAGCAGCCCATACCGGGGGAATGAGCAGTTCTTC
TRBJ1-3 - - TRBV9 CASSVNSGSGNTIYF TGTGCCAGCAGCGTAAACAGCGGCTCTGGAAACACCATATATTTT
TRBJ1-1 - - TRBV5-8 CASSLAIRGGGTEAFF TGTGCCAGCAGCTTGGCTATAAGGGGCGGGGGCACTGAAGCTTTCTTT
TRBJ2-2 - - TRBV5-4 CASSPRDTVSGELFF TGTGCCAGCAGCCCCCGGGACACAGTGAGCGGGGAGCTGTTTTTT
TRBJ2-3 TRBD2 - TRBV28 CASSVLSGKQYF TGTGCCAGCAGCGTGCTTAGCGGGAAGCAGTATTTT
TRBJ2-3 - - TRBV5-1 CASSPGASTDTQYF TGCGCCAGCAGCCCCGGCGCTAGTACAGATACGCAGTATTTT
TRBJ1-2 TRBD1 few TRBV5-4 CASSLEGARCTF TGTGCCAGCAGCTTGGAGGGGGCTCGATGCACCTTC
TRBJ2-7 - few TRBV19 CASSVDKGYEQYF TGTGCCAGTAGTGTGGACAAAGGTTACGAGCAGTACTTC
TRBJ2-3 - - TRBV4-3 CASSSQGEGTDTQYF TGCGCCAGCAGTTCACAGGGCGAGGGGACAGATACGCAGTATTTT
TRBJ1-1 TRBD1 - TRBV19 CASSIRDRSEAFF TGTGCCAGTAGTATCAGGGACAGGAGTGAAGCTTTCTTT
TRBJ1-1 - once TRBV2 CASSEAGSGQCAFF TGTGCCAGCAGTGAAGCCGGGTCAGGACAGTGCGCTTTCTTT
TRBJ1-1 - - TRBV18 CASSPQGVDTEAFF TGTGCCAGCTCACCTCAGGGTGTTGACACTGAAGCTTTCTTT
TRBJ2-1 TRBD2 - TRBV28 CASKGALISGRTFNEQFF TGTGCCAGCAAAGGGGCCTTGATTAGCGGGAGGACCTTCAATGAGCAGTTCTTC
TRBJ2-7 TRBD2 few TRBV19 CASSMGWGLAGVYEQYF TGTGCCAGTAGTATGGGGTGGGGGCTAGCGGGAGTCTACGAGCAGTACTTC
TRBJ2-1 - - TRBV25-1 CASSESGGWRGEQFF TGTGCCAGCAGTGAATCAGGAGGATGGAGGGGAGAGCAGTTCTTC
TRBJ1-6 - - TRBV14 CASSLPGTNNNSPLHF TGTGCCAGCAGCTTACCCGGGACAAATAATAATTCACCCCTCCACTTT
TRBJ2-7 - - TRBV6-1 CASSGGASGQGEQYF TGTGCCAGCAGTGGGGGTGCAAGCGGTCAGGGGGAGCAGTACTTC
TRBJ2-7 TRBD1 once TRBV6-1 CASSEYYTGQNYEQYF TGTGCCAGCAGTGAATACTACACGGGACAGAATTACGAGCAGTACTTC
TRBJ2-2 - - TRBV27 CASTGGARTGELFF TGTGCCAGCACGGGGGGCGCGAGAACCGGGGAGCTGTTTTTT
TRBJ2-7 - - TRBV27 CASRKGGGVNSYEQYF TGTGCCAGCAGAAAAGGGGGCGGGGTCAACTCCTACGAGCAGTACTTC
TRBJ1-5 - - TRBV30 CAWSQGTHSNQPQHF TGTGCCTGGAGTCAGGGTACGCATAGCAATCAGCCCCAGCATTTT
TRBJ1-2 TRBD1 - TRBV27 CASSSAHRGEYGYTF TGTGCCAGCAGTTCTGCCCACAGGGGAGAGTATGGCTACACCTTC
TRBJ2-3 - once TRBV5-6 CASILTGRLTDTQYF TGTGCCAGCATCCTAACAGGCCGTCTCACAGATACGCAGTATTTT
TRBJ1-1 TRBD1 - TRBV4-2 CASSQRDRGTEAFF TGTGCCAGCAGCCAGCGTGACAGGGGGACTGAAGCTTTCTTT
TRBJ2-1 - few TRBV6-1 CATLGLYNEQFF TGTGCCACCCTGGGCCTCTACAATGAGCAGTTCTTC
TRBJ1-2 - - TRBV7-3 CASSLFSSYGYTF TGTGCCAGCAGCTTATTCAGTTCCTATGGCTACACCTTC
TRBJ2-5 TRBD2 - TRBV5-4 CASSLRLAGAGETQYF TGTGCCAGCAGCTTGAGGCTAGCGGGAGCGGGGGAGACCCAGTACTTC
TRBJ1-1 TRBD1 - TRBV7-6 CASSLSKGQGNTEAFF TGTGCCAGCAGCTTAAGCAAAGGACAGGGTAACACTGAAGCTTTCTTT
TRBJ2-7 - - TRBV30 CAGGGQGYHEQYF TGTGCCGGGGGGGGGCAGGGTTACCACGAGCAGTACTTC
TRBJ2-1 - once TRBV5-1 CASSPGQTYNEQFF TGCGCCAGCAGCCCCGGACAGACCTACAATGAGCAGTTCTTC
TRBJ2-7 TRBD1 - TRBV7-8 CASSLGQGAYEQYF TGTGCCAGCAGCTTGGGACAGGGGGCCTACGAGCAGTACTTC
TRBJ2-5 - - TRBV6-6 CASRPGHGTSETQYF TGTGCCAGCAGACCGGGACATGGGACCTCGGAGACCCAGTACTTC
TRBJ2-7 TRBD1 - TRBV14 CASSQPGQGAREQYF TGTGCCAGCAGCCAGCCGGGACAGGGGGCACGCGAGCAGTACTTC
TRBJ2-6 TRBD1 - TRBV5-4 CASSGDRVLISGANGLTF TGTGCCAGCAGCGGGGACAGGGTCTTAATCTCTGGGGCCAACGGCCTGACTTTC
TRBJ2-3 - - TRBV2 CASPPIARHRGTDTQYF TGTGCCAGCCCTCCCATAGCGAGACACAGAGGCACAGATACGCAGTATTTT
TRBJ2-2 TRBD2 - TRBV10-2 CASRTSGRVGGELFF TGCGCCAGCAGGACTAGCGGGAGGGTCGGCGGGGAGCTGTTTTTT
TRBJ2-1 TRBD2 few TRBV6-4 CASSDLAGGADEQFF TGTGCCAGCAGTGACTTAGCGGGAGGAGCGGATGAGCAGTTCTTC
TRBJ2-7 TRBD2 - TRBV27 CASTSSGNHEQYF TGTGCCAGCACATCTAGCGGGAACCACGAGCAGTACTTC
TRBJ1-3 TRBD1 - TRBV9 CASSVEPGQSSGNTIYF TGTGCCAGCAGCGTAGAACCGGGACAGAGCTCTGGAAACACCATATATTTT
TRBJ1-5 - - TRBV7-2 CASSLGQPPNQPQHF TGTGCCAGCAGCTTAGGACAGCCGCCCAATCAGCCCCAGCATTTT